A selection of T cell receptor beta chains follows, all from one sample in a study of blood T cell repertoires in COVID-19. Sequencing used immunoSEQ multiplex PCR; TCRdb keeps in-frame clones, though not all of them. In the table there are 100,000 to 150,000 clones, 88% of which are singletons. Source material: peripheral blood. These receptors were taken from a woman older than 75 with acute or convalescent COVID-19. Each CDR3 is given without its conserved first and last residue. Not all rows give a size; the values are once, few, many and, for expanded clones, a class.

TRBV5-6	once	TRBJ2-6	ASSLDRVGANVLT
TRBV5-1	-	TRBJ2-5	ASSLWPLAGESTQY
TRBV19	-	TRBJ1-1	ASNHRGGNTEAF
TRBV4-3	-	TRBJ2-2	ASSQGTRRNTGELF
TRBV9	once	TRBJ2-3	ASGRGRTDTQY
TRBV5-4	-	TRBJ2-3	ASSSGLAGADTQY
TRBV9	-	TRBJ2-5	ASSALGAGETQY
TRBV6-6	-	TRBJ1-2	ASNSQGPHGYT
TRBV24-1	once	TRBJ2-7	ATSDYRSYEQY
TRBV5-4	-	TRBJ2-5	ASSWTSGGQETQY
TRBV6-2/TRBV6-3	few	TRBJ1-4	ASGPPTDKLF
TRBV25-1	-	TRBJ2-6	ASSAGQGRVLT
TRBV7-9	-	TRBJ1-5	ASSFGQSNQPQH
TRBV24-1	-	TRBJ2-7	ATSEPGAYEQY
TRBV6-2/TRBV6-3	-	TRBJ1-5	ASSYSAGLQGPQPQH
TRBV5-1	-	TRBJ2-1	ASSLAVQGAVNEQF
TRBV29-1	-	TRBJ1-3	SVGTGSGNTIY
TRBV2	once	TRBJ1-5	ASSLTGSNQPQH
TRBV7-2	once	TRBJ2-3	ASSSGSSGGWDTQY
TRBV7-9	-	TRBJ1-3	ASSPRSGNTIY
TRBV19	-	TRBJ1-3	ASRETGENTIY
TRBV7-9	-	TRBJ1-1	ASSLAGGPEAF
TRBV29-1	-	TRBJ2-1	SVESRSSYNEQF
TRBV4-2	-	TRBJ1-2	ASSQDGYGGGNYGYT
TRBV5-1	-	TRBJ2-1	ASSLGTSGSHEQF
TRBV6-2/TRBV6-3	few	TRBJ1-2	ASSYTDYGYT
TRBV7-2	-	TRBJ2-3	ASSLSSGGAMNTQY
TRBV28	-	TRBJ1-3	ASRLESSGNTIY